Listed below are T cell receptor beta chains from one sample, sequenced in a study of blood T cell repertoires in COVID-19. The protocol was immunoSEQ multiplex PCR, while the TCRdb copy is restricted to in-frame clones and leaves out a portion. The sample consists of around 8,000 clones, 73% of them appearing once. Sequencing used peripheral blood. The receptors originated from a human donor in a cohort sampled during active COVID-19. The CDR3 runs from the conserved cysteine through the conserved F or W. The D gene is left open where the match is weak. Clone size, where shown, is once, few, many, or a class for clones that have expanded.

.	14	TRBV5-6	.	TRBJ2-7	CASSLALRDYEQYF	TGTGCCAGCAGCTTGGCCTTGAGGGACTACGAGCAGTACTTC
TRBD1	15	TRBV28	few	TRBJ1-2	CASSSFGQALYGYTF	TGTGCCAGCAGTTCCTTCGGACAGGCCCTCTATGGCTACACCTTC
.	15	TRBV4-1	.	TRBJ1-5	CASSQVRAGDQPQHF	TGCGCCAGCAGCCAAGTCCGGGCAGGGGATCAGCCCCAGCATTTT
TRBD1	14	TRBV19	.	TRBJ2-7	CASSVGTGPYEQYF	TGTGCCAGTAGTGTCGGGACAGGGCCCTACGAGCAGTACTTC
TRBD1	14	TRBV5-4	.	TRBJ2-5	CASSLVTGGETQYF	TGTGCCAGCAGCTTGGTTACAGGGGGAGAGACCCAGTACTTC
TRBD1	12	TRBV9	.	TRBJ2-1	CASSGQGYEQFF	TGTGCCAGCAGCGGACAGGGTTATGAGCAGTTCTTC
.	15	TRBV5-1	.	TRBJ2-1	CASSFTGVAYNEQFF	TGCGCCAGCAGCTTCACGGGAGTGGCCTACAATGAGCAGTTCTTC
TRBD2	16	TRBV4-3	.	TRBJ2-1	CASSQDRSGSYNEQFF	TGCGCCAGCAGCCAAGATAGGAGCGGGAGCTACAATGAGCAGTTCTTC
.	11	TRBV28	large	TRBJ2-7	CASSPFPKLPF	TGTGCCAGCAGTCCCTTCCCGAAGCTGCCCTTC
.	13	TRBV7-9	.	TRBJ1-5	CASSAGGNQPQHF	TGTGCCAGCAGCGCGGGGGGGAACCAGCCCCAGCATTTT
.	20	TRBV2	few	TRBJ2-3	CASSDPGDHLPGGFTDTQYF	TGTGCCAGCAGTGATCCGGGAGACCACCTCCCTGGAGGTTTCACAGATACGCAGTATTTT
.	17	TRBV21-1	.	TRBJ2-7	CASSPPRDFLFSYEQYF	TGTGCCAGCTCCCCCCCCCGGGACTTCCTTTTTTCCTACGAGCAGTACTTC